The clone carrying this T cell receptor beta chain was observed many times. The data were taken from a study of T cells in Graves' hyperthyroidism and ophthalmopathy. The CDR3 is 16 residues long. Germline CDR1 MDHEN, CDR2 SYDVKM. J lost 1 base, V lost 1 base, and 6 bases had no gene match. The TCR beta CDR3 regions underwent amplification using RNA transcripts as the source. Primed by the HTBI set, a first-round RT-PCR was run on the TCR CDR3. From the multiplex PCR reads, TCRdb called clonotypes with MiXCR, one entry per CDR3 protein. The table shows fewer than 750,000 distinct CDR3 sequences, with more than 14% occurring only once. Criteria for exclusion of patients were uncontrolled infection, other autoimmune disease, pregnancy or lactation. Around 10 ml fresh peripheral blood yielded the PBMCs.

Sequencing was done on a sample of blood. This TCR was sampled from a woman between 50 and 59 years old with Graves' ophthalmopathy. The V gene is TRBV28, the J gene TRBJ2-5, with TRBD2 matching over 7 bases. DNA for the CDR3: TGTGCCAGCAGTTTATCACGGACTAGGACCCAAGAGACCCAGTACTTC. This codes for CASSLSRTRTQETQYF.